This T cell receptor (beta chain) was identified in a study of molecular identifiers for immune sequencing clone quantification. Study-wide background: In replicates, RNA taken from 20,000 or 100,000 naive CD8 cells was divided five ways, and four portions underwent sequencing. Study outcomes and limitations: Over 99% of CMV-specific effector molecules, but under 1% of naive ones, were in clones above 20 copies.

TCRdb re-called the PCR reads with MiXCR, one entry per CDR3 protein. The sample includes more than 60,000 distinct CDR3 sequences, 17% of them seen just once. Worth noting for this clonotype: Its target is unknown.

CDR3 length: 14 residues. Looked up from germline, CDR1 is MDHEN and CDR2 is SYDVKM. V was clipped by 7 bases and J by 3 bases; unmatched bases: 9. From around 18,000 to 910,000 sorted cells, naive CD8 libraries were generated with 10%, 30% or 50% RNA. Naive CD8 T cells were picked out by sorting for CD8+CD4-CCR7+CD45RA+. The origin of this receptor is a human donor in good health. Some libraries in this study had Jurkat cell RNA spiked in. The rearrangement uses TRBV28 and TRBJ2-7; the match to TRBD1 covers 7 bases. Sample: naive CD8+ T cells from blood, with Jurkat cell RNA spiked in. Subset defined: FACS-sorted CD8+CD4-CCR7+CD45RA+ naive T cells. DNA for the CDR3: TGTGCCAGCAATACTGGACAGGTGGACTACGAGCAGTACTTC. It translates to CASNTGQVDYEQYF.